This T cell receptor beta chain comes out of a study of cytomegalovirus exposure and HLA in healthy donors. On the study more broadly: From donors who were HLA-typed, an early data release held approximately 91 million unique TCRs.

As regards this clone: Its target is unknown.

The germline gives CDR1 SQVTM, CDR2 ANQGSEA. J lost 4 bases, V lost 7 bases, and 5 bases had no gene match. The CDR3 length is 12 residues. Vbeta (60) and Jbeta (13) primers were used in the PCR. Measured with immunoSEQ multiplex PCR; TCRdb has only the in-frame clones, and not every one. This table holds around 120,000 clones, roughly four fifths found once. Regarding the study as a whole: Available immune exposure information was restricted to CMV serostatus only. Later on, an analysis found that several of the most significant clusters appeared to be linked to common viral pathogens, which included parvovirus B19.

The chain couples TRBV29-1 to TRBJ1-2, with 8 bases matching TRBD1. Sequencing input: PBMCs. This sequence originates from a woman aged 35 to 49 in good health and CMV-seropositive. CDR3 sequence reads: CSGKQGGYGYTF. In DNA, the CDR3 is TGCAGCGGGAAACAGGGGGGCTATGGCTACACCTTC.